This paragraph covers one T cell receptor (beta chain) sequence. Within the 2 weeks before study entry, each person in the exposed group met a COVID-19 case. This sample is drawn from a study of blood T cell repertoires in COVID-19. The table came from immunoSEQ multiplex PCR; TCRdb's copy has only in-frame clones and leaves some out. This sample has approximately 400,000 clones, with just over 90% found just once. Sample: PBMCs or T cells enriched from blood (not recorded which). The clonotype originates from a woman in her 40s who had been exposed to COVID-19.

CDR3 DNA: TGTGCCAGCAGCCCGACCCGTGGCGGTCTCTATAATTCACCCCTCCACTTT. This gives the protein CASSPTRGGLYNSPLHF. The gene calls are TRBV7-6 and TRBJ1-6; D uncertain. CDR3 size: 17 residues. Germline CDR1 SGHVS, CDR2 FNYEAQ. Trimming took 5 bases from V and 3 from J, leaving 17 bases between them.